This T cell receptor beta chain was profiled in a study of T cell clonality in common variable immunodeficiency. Study-level results: TCRbeta clonality was increased in CVID versus healthy controls. Reportedly, TCR beta sequences from common variable immunodeficiency showed fewer deletions and N-nucleotide insertions. CVID subjects shared fewer TCRbeta clones than healthy controls did.

Patients and controls were mostly of Caucasian heritage. Replacement immunoglobulin had been given to every CVID subject for at least one year. Repertoires were generated with immunoSEQ multiplex PCR, while TCRdb's copy carries only in-frame clones and drops some. The data show about 35,000 clones, none appearing only once, with roughly 28% held by the ten largest. Remarks on this clone: Its antigen is undetermined.

This clonotype originated in a human donor with common variable immunodeficiency. The specimen sequenced was peripheral blood mononuclear cells.

CDR3 DNA, as far as it was read: TGTGCCAGCTCACGGGACAGCTCCTACAATGAG. Translating it yields CASSRDSSYNE. The CDR3 as a whole reads CASSRDSSYNEQFF. The rearrangement uses TRBV18 and TRBJ2-1, with 7 bases aligning to TRBD1. Read coverage stops 3 residues before the CDR3 terminus; the germline J gene supplies the remainder. The CDR3 has 14 amino acids. Germline loops: CDR1 KGHSH, CDR2 LQKENI. J gave up 0 bases and V 4 bases, and 0 bases lay outside the gene matches.